One and the same sample provided the 15 T cell receptor beta chains below, sequenced in a study of Graves' ophthalmopathy and Graves' hyperthyroidism. Investigators amplified TCR beta CDR3 regions from RNA transcripts. An opening RT-PCR round employed HTBI primers and preceded a second-round multiplex PCR. TCRdb reanalysed the multiplex PCR reads using MiXCR and keeps one entry per CDR3 protein. The table lists 560,000 or so distinct CDR3 sequences, 35% to 45% of them singletons. Sequences were obtained from peripheral blood or thyroid tissue (not recorded which). The receptors stem from an adult man with Graves' hyperthyroidism.

V gene TRBV20-1 combines with J gene TRBJ2-5; the match to TRBD1 covers 10 bases. The CDR3 spans 14 residues. Germline-derived CDR1 and CDR2 are DFQATT and SNEGSKA (reference sequence). The V and J ends lost 3 bases and 6 bases, in that order; junction bases with no gene match: 7. CDR3 in DNA: TGCAGTGCTAGTTCCCGGGACAGGGGACAGACCCAGTACTTC. Residues: CSASSRDRGQTQYF.

In its sample, this clonotype was seen a few times. The rearrangement links TRBV9 to TRBJ1-3; no clear D gene. The CDR3 is made up of 16 amino acids. The V gene lost 3 bases and the J gene lost 4 bases, with 17 bases spanning the gap. Germline-derived CDR1 and CDR2 are SGDLS and YYNGEE. The CDR3 bases are TGTGCCAGCAGCGCCTCAGGTTTGATGAGAGGAAACACCATATATTTT. It encodes CASSASGLMRGNTIYF.

The V gene is TRBV10-3, the J gene TRBJ1-6, with unresolved D. Germline V lookup: CDR1 ENHRY, CDR2 SYGVKD. V lost 10 bases and J lost 9, with 13 bases in between. The CDR3 runs 12 residues. The CDR3 region is CASTPELSPLHF. In nucleotides, the CDR3 is TGTGCCAGCACCCCGGAGCTTTCACCCCTCCACTTT.

This clonotype was recorded at least ten times. This chain connects TRBV24-1 to TRBJ2-5; TRBD1 agrees at 7 bases. CDR1 is KGHDR and CDR2 is SFDVKD in the germline V gene. J was trimmed by 5 bases and V by 8 bases; bases with no gene match: 13. The CDR3 spans 15 residues. For the CDR3, the DNA is TGTGCCACCAATCCGGGACAGAGGGTCGGCGAGACCCAGTACTTC. Protein sequence: CATNPGQRVGETQYF.

About this clonotype: One end of the junction fails to match germline, which may point to a read error. The chain joins TRBV7-9 to TRBJ1-3, with 8 bases aligning to TRBD1. CDR1 and CDR2 (germline): SEHNR, FQNEAQ (reference sequence). CDR3 length: 16 amino acids. CDR3 protein: CASSLFAGGLGDTIYF. The CDR3 nucleotides read TGTGCCAGCAGCTTATTCGCAGGGGGCCTTGGAGACACCATATATTTT.

The rearrangement uses TRBV20-1 and TRBJ1-4, with D tentatively TRBD1 (5 bases). The length of the CDR3 is 17 residues. V was shortened by 0 bases and J by 2 bases, with 16 bases between the two germline ends. The V gene's germline CDR1 is DFQATT and CDR2 SNEGSKA (reference sequence). CDR3 DNA: TGCAGTGCTAGAGAGGGTGGGGGTTTTTGGACTAATGAAAAACTGTTTTTT. This codes for CSAREGGGFWTNEKLFF.

This clonotype occurred a few times. The V call is TRBV7-8, the J call TRBJ2-5; tentatively, D is TRBD1 (6 bases). Germline V gene data show CDR1 as SGHVS and CDR2 as FQNEAQ. Trimming removed 3 bases from V and 4 bases from J, with 15 bases in between. This CDR3 is 15 amino acids long. The CDR3 DNA follows: TGTGCCAGCAGCTTGATGATGGGGGCAGGAGAGACCCAGTACTTC. This encodes CASSLMMGAGETQYF.

This clonotype showed up just a few times. V gene TRBV7-9 combines with J gene TRBJ2-2, with unresolved D. The germline V gene encodes CDR1 SEHNR and CDR2 FQNEAQ (reference sequence). CDR3 size: 11 residues. Trimming removed 8 bases at V and 5 bases at J, with 6 bases between. The CDR3 loop reads CASLSTGELFF. The CDR3 nucleotides are TGTGCCAGCTTGTCTACCGGGGAGCTGTTTTTT. Looking up the rest from reference TRBV7-9 and TRBJ2-2 gives the full variable domain: DTGVSQNPRHKITKRGQNVTFRCDPISEHNRLYWYRQTLGQGPEFLTYFQNEAQLEKSRLLSDRFSAERPKGSFSTLEIQRTEQGDSAMYLCASLSTGELFFGEGSRLTVL.

The sample holds many counts of this clonotype. V is TRBV9 and J is TRBJ1-1; a weak D match, TRBD1 (5 bases). The CDR3 is 17 amino acids. V shed 0 bases and J shed 1 base, with 16 bases lying between them. Germline loops: CDR1 SGDLS, CDR2 YYNGEE. The CDR3: CASSVAGGNVGNTEAFF. CDR3 nucleotide sequence: TGTGCCAGCAGCGTAGCCGGGGGAAACGTCGGGAACACTGAAGCTTTCTTT.

In regard to this clonotype: A read error may produce the germline difference seen at one junction end. J is TRBJ2-7 and V is TRBV6-5; 10 bases line up with TRBD2. This CDR3 is built from 15 residues. The germline V gene has CDR1 MNHEY and CDR2 SVGAGI. The CDR3 DNA is TGTGCCAGCAGTTACTCTCGGGCTAGCGGGGGTATTTCGTATTTC. This encodes CASSYSRASGGISYF.

The chain has TRBV6-5 and TRBJ2-7; 7 nucleotides agree with TRBD1. Trimming took 4 bases from V and 7 from J; bases not matched to a gene: 19. The V gene's germline CDR1 is MNHEY and CDR2 SVGAGI. The CDR3 has 17 residues. In DNA, the CDR3 is TGTGCCAGCAGTTTCTCAATGGGACAGCCAGCTACCCGGGAGCAGTACTTC. Translating gives CASSFSMGQPATREQYF.

This clonotype was recorded many times. V is TRBV7-2 and J is TRBJ2-7, with 8 bases lining up with TRBD2. Trimming at V came to 6 bases and at J to 0 bases, leaving 7 bases not matched to a gene. Germline CDR1 reads SGHTA; CDR2 reads FQGNSA. The length of the CDR3 is 15 residues. The CDR3 spells CASSYASGHSYEQYF. CDR3 in DNA: TGTGCCAGCAGTTATGCTAGCGGGCACTCCTACGAGCAGTACTTC.

The gene calls are TRBV6-5 and TRBJ2-7; perhaps D is TRBD1 or TRBD2 (5 bases each). The CDR3 loop spans 15 amino acids. CDR1 is MNHEY and CDR2 is SVGAGI in the germline V gene. Trimming took off 5 bases at V and 6 bases at J, with 20 bases between the two ends. The DNA of the CDR3 is TGTGCCAGCAGTAGAACCGGGACCAGGGAAACCGAGCAGTACTTC. Protein sequence: CASSRTGTRETEQYF.

The gene calls are TRBV19 and TRBJ1-2; the D is unclear. The germline V and J ends were trimmed by 3 bases and 14 bases, with 4 bases remaining between them. CDR3 length: 8 residues. CDR1 is LNHDA and CDR2 is SQIVND in the germline V gene (reference sequence). The CDR3 protein is CASSMPTF. In DNA, the CDR3 is TGTGCCAGTAGTATGCCTACCTTC. Looking up the rest from reference TRBV19 and TRBJ1-2 gives the full variable domain: DGGITQSPKYLFRKEGQNVTLSCEQNLNHDAMYWYRQDPGQGLRLIYYSQIVNDFQKGDIAEGYSVSREKKESFPLTVTSAQKNPTAFYLCASSMPTFGSGTRLTVV.

The CDR3 sequence is CSVNPGTGVIETQYF. The CDR3 nucleotides read TGCAGCGTCAATCCCGGGACAGGGGTAATAGAGACCCAGTACTTC. The rearrangement links TRBV29-1 to TRBJ2-5; 10 bases align to TRBD1. Germline CDR1 reads SQVTM; CDR2 reads ANQGSEA. Trimming cost V 6 bases and J 4 bases; bases outside gene matches: 11. The CDR3 runs to 15 residues.